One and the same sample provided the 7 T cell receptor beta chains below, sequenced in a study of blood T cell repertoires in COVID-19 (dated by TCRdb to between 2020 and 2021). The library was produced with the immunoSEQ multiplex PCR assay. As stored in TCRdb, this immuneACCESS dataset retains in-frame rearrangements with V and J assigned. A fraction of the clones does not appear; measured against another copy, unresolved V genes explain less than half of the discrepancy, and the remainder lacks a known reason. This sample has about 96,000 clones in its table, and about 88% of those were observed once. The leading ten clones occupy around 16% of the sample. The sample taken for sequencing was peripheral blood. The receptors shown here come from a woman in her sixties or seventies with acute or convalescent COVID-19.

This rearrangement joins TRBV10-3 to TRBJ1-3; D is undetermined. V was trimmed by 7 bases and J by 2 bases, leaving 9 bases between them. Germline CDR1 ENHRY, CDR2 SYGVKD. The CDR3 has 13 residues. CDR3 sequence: CAITPTPGNTIYF. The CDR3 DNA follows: TGTGCCATCACCCCGACACCTGGAAACACCATATATTTT.

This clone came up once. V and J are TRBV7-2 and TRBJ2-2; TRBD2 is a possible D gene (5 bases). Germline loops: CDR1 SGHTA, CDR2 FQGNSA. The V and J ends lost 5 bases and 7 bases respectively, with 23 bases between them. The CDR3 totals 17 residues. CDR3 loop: CASSRWVVRRTDGELFF. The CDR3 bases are TGTGCCAGCAGCCGCTGGGTTGTACGGAGGACTGACGGGGAGCTGTTTTTT.

The CDR3 DNA sequence: TGTGCCAGCAGCTTGTTGGCTGGGTATAGTCCCAGGGGCCTGTTTTTT. Protein sequence: CASSLLAGYSPRGLFF. This chain connects TRBV5-5 to TRBJ2-2; the D gene is possibly TRBD1 (6 bases). Germline V gives CDR1 SGHKS, CDR2 YYEKEE (reference sequence). CDR3 size: 16 residues. V was trimmed by 1 base and J by 14 bases, leaving 24 bases between them. Supplemented by reference TRBV5-5 and TRBJ2-2, the full variable domain reads DAGVTQSPTHLIKTRGQQVTLRCSPISGHKSVSWYQQVLGQGPQFIFQYYEKEERGRGNFPDRFSARQFPNYSSELNVNALLLGDSALYLCASSLLAGYSPRGLFFGEGSRLTVL.

CDR3 bases: TGTGCCAGTAGTATCAGGGATAACTATGGCTACACCTTC. Residues: CASSIRDNYGYTF. V is TRBV19 and J is TRBJ1-2; TRBD1 is a possible D gene (5 bases). V was pared by 3 bases and J by 1 base, with 6 bases between. The CDR3 extends over 13 amino acids. CDR1 and CDR2 (germline): LNHDA, SQIVND (reference sequence).

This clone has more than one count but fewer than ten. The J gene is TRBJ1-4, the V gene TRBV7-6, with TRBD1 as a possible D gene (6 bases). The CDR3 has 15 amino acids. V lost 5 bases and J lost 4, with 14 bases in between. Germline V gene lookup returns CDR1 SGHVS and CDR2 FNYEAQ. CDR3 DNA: TGTGCCAGCAGCCCAAGGGACAACTATAATGAAAAACTGTTTTTT. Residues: CASSPRDNYNEKLFF.

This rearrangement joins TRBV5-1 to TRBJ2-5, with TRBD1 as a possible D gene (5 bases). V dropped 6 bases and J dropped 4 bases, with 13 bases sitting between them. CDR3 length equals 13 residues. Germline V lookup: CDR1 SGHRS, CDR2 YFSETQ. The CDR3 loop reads CASTQQARETQYF. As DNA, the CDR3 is TGCGCCAGCACCCAACAGGCGCGAGAGACCCAGTACTTC. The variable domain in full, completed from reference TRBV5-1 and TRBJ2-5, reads KAGVTQTPRYLIKTRGQQVTLSCSPISGHRSVSWYQQTPGQGLQFLFEYFSETQRNKGNFPGRFSGRQFSNSRSEMNVSTLELGDSALYLCASTQQARETQYFGPGTRLLVL.

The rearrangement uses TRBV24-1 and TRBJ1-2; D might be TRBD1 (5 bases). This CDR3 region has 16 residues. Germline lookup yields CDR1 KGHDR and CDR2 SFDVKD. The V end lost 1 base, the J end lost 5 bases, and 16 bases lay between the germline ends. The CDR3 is CATSDLTAGREYGYTF. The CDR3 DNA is TGTGCCACCAGTGATTTAACTGCAGGGCGGGAGTATGGCTACACCTTC.